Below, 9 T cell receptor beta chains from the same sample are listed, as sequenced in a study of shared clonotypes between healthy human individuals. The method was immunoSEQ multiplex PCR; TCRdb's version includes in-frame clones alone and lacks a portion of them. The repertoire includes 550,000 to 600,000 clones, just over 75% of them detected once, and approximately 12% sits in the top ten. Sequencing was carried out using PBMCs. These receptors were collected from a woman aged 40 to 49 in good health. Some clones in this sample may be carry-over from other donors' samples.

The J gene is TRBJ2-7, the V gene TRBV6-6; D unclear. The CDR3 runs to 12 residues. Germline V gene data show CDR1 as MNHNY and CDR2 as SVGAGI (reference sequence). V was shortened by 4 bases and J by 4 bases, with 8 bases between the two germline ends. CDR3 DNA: TGTGCCAGCAGTTCAGGTACTTACGAGCAGTACTTC. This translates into CASSSGTYEQYF.

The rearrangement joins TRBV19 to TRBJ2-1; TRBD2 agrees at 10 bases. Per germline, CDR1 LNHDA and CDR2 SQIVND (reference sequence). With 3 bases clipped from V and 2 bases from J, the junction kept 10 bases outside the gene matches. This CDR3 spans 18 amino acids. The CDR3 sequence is CASSMGLGLAGAYNEQFF. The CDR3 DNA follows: TGTGCCAGTAGTATGGGGTTAGGGCTAGCGGGAGCCTACAATGAGCAGTTCTTC. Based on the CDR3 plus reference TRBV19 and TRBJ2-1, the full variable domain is DGGITQSPKYLFRKEGQNVTLSCEQNLNHDAMYWYRQDPGQGLRLIYYSQIVNDFQKGDIAEGYSVSREKKESFPLTVTSAQKNPTAFYLCASSMGLGLAGAYNEQFFGPGTRLTVL.

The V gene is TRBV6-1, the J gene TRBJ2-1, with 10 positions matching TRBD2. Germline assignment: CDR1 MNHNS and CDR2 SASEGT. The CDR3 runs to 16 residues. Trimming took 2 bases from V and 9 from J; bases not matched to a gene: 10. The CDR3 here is CASSESRASGRSEQFF. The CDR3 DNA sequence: TGTGCCAGCAGTGAATCGCGGGCTAGCGGGAGATCTGAGCAGTTCTTC.

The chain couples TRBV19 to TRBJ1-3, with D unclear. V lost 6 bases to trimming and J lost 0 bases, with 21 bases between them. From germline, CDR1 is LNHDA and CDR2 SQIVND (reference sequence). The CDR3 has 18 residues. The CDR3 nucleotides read TGTGCCAGTAGAGCACTTCCCCGACGGTTAAGCTCTGGAAACACCATATATTTT. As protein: CASRALPRRLSSGNTIYF.

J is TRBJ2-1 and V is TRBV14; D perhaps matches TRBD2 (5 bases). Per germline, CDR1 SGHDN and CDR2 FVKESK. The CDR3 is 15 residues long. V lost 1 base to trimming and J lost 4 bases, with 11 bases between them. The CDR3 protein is CASSQGTGIYNEQFF. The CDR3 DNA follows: TGTGCCAGCAGCCAAGGGACCGGGATATACAATGAGCAGTTCTTC.

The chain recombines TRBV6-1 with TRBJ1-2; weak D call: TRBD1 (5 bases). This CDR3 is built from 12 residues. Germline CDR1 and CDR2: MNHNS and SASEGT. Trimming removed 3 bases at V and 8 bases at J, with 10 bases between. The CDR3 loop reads CASSDAGRGYTF. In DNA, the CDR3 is TGTGCCAGCAGTGATGCAGGGAGGGGCTACACCTTC.

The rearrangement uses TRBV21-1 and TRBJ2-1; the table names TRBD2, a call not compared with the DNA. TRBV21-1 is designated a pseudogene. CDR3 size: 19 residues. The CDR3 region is CASTYAAPASASSYNEQFF. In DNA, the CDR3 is TGTGCCAGCACCTATGCGGCCCCAGCTAGCGCAAGCTCCTACAATGAGCAGTTCTTC.

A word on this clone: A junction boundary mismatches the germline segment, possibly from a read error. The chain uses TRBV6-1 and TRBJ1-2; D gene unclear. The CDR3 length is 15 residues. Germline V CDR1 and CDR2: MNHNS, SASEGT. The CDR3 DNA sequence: TGTGCCACCAGTCGGTCCGGCGGAGGCCTTTCTGGCTACACCTTC. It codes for CATSRSGGGLSGYTF.

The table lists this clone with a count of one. The CDR3 here is CASSLVGDLPYEQYF. The DNA of the CDR3 is TGTGCCAGCAGCTTAGTAGGGGACTTACCCTACGAGCAGTACTTC. V and J are TRBV7-2 and TRBJ2-7; TRBD2 might be the D (6 bases). The length of the CDR3 is 15 residues. Looked up from germline, CDR1 is SGHTA and CDR2 is FQGNSA. Trimming took 1 base from V and 2 from J, leaving 12 bases between them.